Below, 10 T cell receptor beta chains from the same sample are listed, as sequenced in a study of cytomegalovirus exposure and HLA in healthy donors. Primers for the PCR totalled 60 Vbeta and 13 Jbeta. Libraries were prepared by immunoSEQ multiplex PCR; TCRdb keeps only in-frame clonotypes and omits some of them. The repertoire holds about 150,000 clones, with roughly three quarters as singletons. The sequencing input was PBMCs. These receptors were collected from a woman aged 50 to 60 in good health and CMV-seropositive.

A single count supports this clone. J is TRBJ2-5 and V is TRBV11-2; D gene unclear. The J call may not be correct, given that the DNA end is closer to TRBJ2-7. The CDR3 length is 14 residues. Germline values: CDR1 SGHAT, CDR2 FQNNGV. The CDR3 region has the DNA TGTGCCAGCAGCCTCCGGAGAACTTCCTACGAGCAGTACTTC. The encoded protein is CASSLRRTSYEQYF.

This clone turned up a few times. The same CDR3 can be traced to other DNA sequences in this sample. This chain connects TRBV14 to TRBJ1-2; TRBD1 aligns across 7 bases. This CDR3 is 12 amino acids long. J lost 7 bases, V lost 4 bases, and 3 bases had no gene match. Germline assignment: CDR1 SGHDN and CDR2 FVKESK. The DNA of the CDR3 is TGTGCCAGCAGCCCCGACAGGGCTGGCTACACCTTC. Encoded protein: CASSPDRAGYTF.

The chain carries TRBV28 and TRBJ1-5; tentatively, D is TRBD1 (6 bases). Trimming removed 6 bases from V and 2 bases from J, with 8 bases in between. Germline-derived CDR1 and CDR2 are MDHEN and SYDVKM. There are 13 residues in the CDR3. The CDR3 DNA reads TGTGCCAGCAGACAGGGTGGCAATCAGCCCCAGCATTTT. As protein: CASRQGGNQPQHF.

V usage is TRBV5-8 and J usage is TRBJ1-1; D is perhaps TRBD1 (5 bases). CDR1 and CDR2 (germline): SGHTS, YDEGEE. V lost 3 bases, J lost 2 bases, and 5 bases lay in between. The CDR3 extends over 12 amino acids. CDR3 sequence: CASSWGNTEAFF. Written as DNA, the CDR3 is TGTGCCAGCAGCTGGGGCAACACTGAAGCTTTCTTT. The entire variable domain, with the rest obtained from reference TRBV5-8 and TRBJ1-1, is as follows: EAGVTQSPTHLIKTRGQQATLRCSPISGHTSVYWYQQALGLGLQFLLWYDEGEERNRGNFPPRFSGRQFPNYSSELNVNALELEDSALYLCASSWGNTEAFFGQGTRLTVV.

The chain uses TRBV6-6 and TRBJ1-1; D is undetermined. The CDR3 loop spans 12 amino acids. With 6 bases removed from V and 4 bases from J, the gap between germline ends came to 9 bases. The germline V gene encodes CDR1 MNHNY and CDR2 SVGAGI (reference sequence). The CDR3 protein is CASSPTGTEAFF. CDR3 in DNA: TGTGCCAGCAGCCCCACCGGCACTGAAGCTTTCTTT.

The chain is built from TRBV19 and TRBJ1-5; TRBD1 is a possible D gene (5 bases). The ends were cut back, 0 bases at V and 7 bases at J, with 16 bases in the middle. Germline-derived CDR1 and CDR2 are LNHDA and SQIVND (reference sequence). The CDR3 runs 16 residues. The CDR3, as DNA: TGTGCCAGTAGTATAGATCAATCGTATGGGGGGCAGCCCCAGCATTTT. This codes for CASSIDQSYGGQPQHF.

V gene TRBV29-1 combines with J gene TRBJ2-5; 7 bases align to TRBD2. CDR1 is SQVTM, CDR2 ANQGSEA, per germline. The V and J ends lost 4 bases and 3 bases, in that order; junction bases with no gene match: 8. The CDR3 loop spans 14 amino acids. CDR3 nucleotides: TGCAGCGTTGCCGGGCTAGCGGTAGAAGAGACCCAGTACTTC. The encoded protein is CSVAGLAVEETQYF.

A few counts support this clone. The chain links TRBV7-8 to TRBJ2-1; the match to TRBD1 covers 8 bases. CDR3 size: 17 residues. Germline V CDR1 and CDR2: SGHVS, FQNEAQ. V was clipped by 10 bases and J by 0 bases; unmatched bases: 14. CDR3 in amino acids: CATQQGDVSSSYNEQFF. CDR3 DNA sequence: TGTGCCACACAACAGGGGGATGTATCGAGCTCCTACAATGAGCAGTTCTTC.

The gene calls are TRBV11-3 and TRBJ1-1, with D perhaps TRBD1 (6 bases). The germline gives CDR1 SGHNT, CDR2 YENEEA. The CDR3 covers 14 residues. Trimming removed 5 bases at V and 4 bases at J, with 14 bases between. The CDR3 coding sequence is TGTGCCAGCAGCCTACCGTTGGGGGCCACTGAAGCTTTCTTT. This sequence encodes CASSLPLGATEAFF.

This chain links TRBV4-3 with TRBJ2-5, with 7 bases lining up with TRBD2. CDR1 is LGHNA, CDR2 YSLEER, per germline. This CDR3 spans 13 amino acids. The junction had 5 bases not matched to a gene; V was cut back by 5 bases and J by 5 bases. The CDR3 is CASSSTSFETQYF. In DNA form, the CDR3 reads TGCGCCAGCAGCTCGACTAGCTTCGAGACCCAGTACTTC.